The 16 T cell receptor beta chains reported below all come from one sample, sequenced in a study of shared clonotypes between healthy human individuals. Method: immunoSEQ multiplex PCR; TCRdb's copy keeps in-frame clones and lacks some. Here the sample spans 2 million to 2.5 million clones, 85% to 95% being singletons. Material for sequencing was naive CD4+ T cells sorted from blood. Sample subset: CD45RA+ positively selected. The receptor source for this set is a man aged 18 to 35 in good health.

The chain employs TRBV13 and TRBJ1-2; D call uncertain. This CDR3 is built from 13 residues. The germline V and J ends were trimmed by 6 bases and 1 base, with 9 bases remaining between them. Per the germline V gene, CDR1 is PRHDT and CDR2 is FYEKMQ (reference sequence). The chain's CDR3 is CASSAQDNYGYTF. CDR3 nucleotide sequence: TGTGCCAGCAGTGCCCAGGATAACTATGGCTACACCTTC.

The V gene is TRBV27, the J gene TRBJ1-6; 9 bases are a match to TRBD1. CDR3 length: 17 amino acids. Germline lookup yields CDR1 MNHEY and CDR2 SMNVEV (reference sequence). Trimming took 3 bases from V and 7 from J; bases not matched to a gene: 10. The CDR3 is CASSFQAGQGQNSPLHF. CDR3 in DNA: TGTGCCAGCAGTTTCCAAGCGGGACAGGGTCAAAATTCACCCCTCCACTTT.

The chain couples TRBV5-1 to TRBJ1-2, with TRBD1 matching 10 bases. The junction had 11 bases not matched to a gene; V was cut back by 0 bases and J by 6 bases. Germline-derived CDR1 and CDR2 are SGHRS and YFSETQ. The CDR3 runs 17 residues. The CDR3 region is CASSLVPTGGAFHGYTF. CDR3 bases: TGCGCCAGCAGCTTGGTTCCGACAGGGGGCGCGTTTCATGGCTACACCTTC. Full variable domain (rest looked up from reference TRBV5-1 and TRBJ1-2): KAGVTQTPRYLIKTRGQQVTLSCSPISGHRSVSWYQQTPGQGLQFLFEYFSETQRNKGNFPGRFSGRQFSNSRSEMNVSTLELGDSALYLCASSLVPTGGAFHGYTFGSGTRLTVV.

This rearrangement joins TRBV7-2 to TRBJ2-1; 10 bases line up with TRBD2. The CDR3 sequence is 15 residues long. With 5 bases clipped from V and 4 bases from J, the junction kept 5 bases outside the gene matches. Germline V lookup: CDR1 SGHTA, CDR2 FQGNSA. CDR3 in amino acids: CASSKTSGLYNEQFF. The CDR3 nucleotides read TGTGCCAGCAGCAAGACTAGCGGGCTTTACAATGAGCAGTTCTTC.

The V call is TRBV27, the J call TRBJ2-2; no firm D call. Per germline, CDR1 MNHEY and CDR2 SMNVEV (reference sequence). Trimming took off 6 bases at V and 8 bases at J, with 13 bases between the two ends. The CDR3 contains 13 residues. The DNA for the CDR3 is TGTGCCAGCAGCCCCGTTATGCTTGGGGAGCTGTTTTTT. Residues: CASSPVMLGELFF.

CDR3 region: CASSSPSDSGANVLTF. The CDR3 nucleotides are TGTGCCAGCAGTTCCCCCTCGGACTCTGGGGCCAACGTCCTGACTTTC. J is TRBJ2-6 and V is TRBV27; no reliable D call. The CDR3 is 16 residues long. The germline V gene encodes CDR1 MNHEY and CDR2 SMNVEV (reference sequence). Between the trimmed V and J ends, which lost 4 bases and 0 bases, there was a span of 10 bases.

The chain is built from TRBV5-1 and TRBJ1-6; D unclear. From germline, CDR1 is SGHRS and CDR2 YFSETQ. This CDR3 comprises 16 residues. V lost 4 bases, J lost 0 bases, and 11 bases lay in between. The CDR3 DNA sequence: TGCGCCAGCAGCCCGGATCCGGACTCCTATAATTCACCCCTCCACTTT. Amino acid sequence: CASSPDPDSYNSPLHF. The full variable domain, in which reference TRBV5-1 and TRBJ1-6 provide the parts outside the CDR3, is KAGVTQTPRYLIKTRGQQVTLSCSPISGHRSVSWYQQTPGQGLQFLFEYFSETQRNKGNFPGRFSGRQFSNSRSEMNVSTLELGDSALYLCASSPDPDSYNSPLHFGNGTRLTVT.

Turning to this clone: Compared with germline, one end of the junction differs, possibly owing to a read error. The CDR3 loop is CASSVEPDQPQHF. The CDR3 DNA is TGTGCCAGTAGTGTAGAACCTGATCAGCCCCAGCATTTT. The rearrangement joins TRBV19 to TRBJ1-5; D not resolved. CDR3 length: 13 amino acids. Germline V gene lookup returns CDR1 LNHDA and CDR2 SQIVND (reference sequence).

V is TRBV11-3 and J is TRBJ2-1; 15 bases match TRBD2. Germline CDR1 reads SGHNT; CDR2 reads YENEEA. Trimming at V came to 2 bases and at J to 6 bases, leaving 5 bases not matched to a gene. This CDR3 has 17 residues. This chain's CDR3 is CASSLREGLAGGNEQFF. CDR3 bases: TGTGCCAGCAGCTTAAGGGAGGGACTAGCGGGAGGCAATGAGCAGTTCTTC.

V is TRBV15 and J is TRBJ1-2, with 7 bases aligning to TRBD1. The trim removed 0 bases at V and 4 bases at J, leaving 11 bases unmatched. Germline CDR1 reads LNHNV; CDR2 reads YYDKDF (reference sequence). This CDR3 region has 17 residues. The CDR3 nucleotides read TGTGCCACCAGCAGAGATGCCCCACCCGGGACAGCCTATGGCTACACCTTC. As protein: CATSRDAPPGTAYGYTF.

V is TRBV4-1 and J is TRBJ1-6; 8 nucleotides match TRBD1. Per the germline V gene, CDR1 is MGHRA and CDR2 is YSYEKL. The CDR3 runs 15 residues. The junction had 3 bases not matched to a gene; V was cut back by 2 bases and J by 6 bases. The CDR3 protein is CASSQRTGSNSPLHF. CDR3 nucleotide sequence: TGCGCCAGCAGCCAACGGACAGGGTCTAATTCACCCCTCCACTTT.

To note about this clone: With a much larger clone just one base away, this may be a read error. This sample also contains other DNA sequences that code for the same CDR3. CDR3 nucleotide sequence: TGCAGCGTCGAGGTTCCAGGCTCCTACGAGCAGTACTTC. It translates to CSVEVPGSYEQYF. The J gene is TRBJ2-7, the V gene TRBV29-1; D is uncertain. Germline-derived CDR1 and CDR2 are SQVTM and ANQGSEA. The CDR3 is made up of 13 amino acids. The V and J ends lost 6 bases and 0 bases respectively, with 12 bases between them.

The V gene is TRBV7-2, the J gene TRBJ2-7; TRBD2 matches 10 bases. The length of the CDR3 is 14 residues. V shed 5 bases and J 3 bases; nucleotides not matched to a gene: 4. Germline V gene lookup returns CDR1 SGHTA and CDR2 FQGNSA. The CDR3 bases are TGTGCCAGCAGCCAAGGACTAGCGGACTACGAGCAGTACTTC. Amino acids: CASSQGLADYEQYF.

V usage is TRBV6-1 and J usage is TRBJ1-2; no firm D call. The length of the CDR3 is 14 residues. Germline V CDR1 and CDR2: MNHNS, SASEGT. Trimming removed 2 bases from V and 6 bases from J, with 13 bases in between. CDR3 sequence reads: CASSENPRPDGYTF. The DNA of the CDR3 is TGTGCCAGCAGTGAAAATCCGAGGCCTGATGGCTACACCTTC.

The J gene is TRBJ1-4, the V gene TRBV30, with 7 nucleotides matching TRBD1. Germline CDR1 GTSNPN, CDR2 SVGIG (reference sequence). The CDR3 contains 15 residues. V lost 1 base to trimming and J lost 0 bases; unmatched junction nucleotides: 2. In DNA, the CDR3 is TGTGCCTGGAGTGAAACAGGGGCAACTAATGAAAAACTGTTTTTT. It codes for CAWSETGATNEKLFF.

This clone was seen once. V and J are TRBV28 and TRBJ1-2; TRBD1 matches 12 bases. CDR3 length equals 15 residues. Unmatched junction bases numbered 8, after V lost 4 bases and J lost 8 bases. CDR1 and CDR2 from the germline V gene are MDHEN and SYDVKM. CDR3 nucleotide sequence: TGTGCCAGCAGTTCCCCCGGGACAGGGGGCAGAGGCTACACCTTC. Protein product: CASSSPGTGGRGYTF.